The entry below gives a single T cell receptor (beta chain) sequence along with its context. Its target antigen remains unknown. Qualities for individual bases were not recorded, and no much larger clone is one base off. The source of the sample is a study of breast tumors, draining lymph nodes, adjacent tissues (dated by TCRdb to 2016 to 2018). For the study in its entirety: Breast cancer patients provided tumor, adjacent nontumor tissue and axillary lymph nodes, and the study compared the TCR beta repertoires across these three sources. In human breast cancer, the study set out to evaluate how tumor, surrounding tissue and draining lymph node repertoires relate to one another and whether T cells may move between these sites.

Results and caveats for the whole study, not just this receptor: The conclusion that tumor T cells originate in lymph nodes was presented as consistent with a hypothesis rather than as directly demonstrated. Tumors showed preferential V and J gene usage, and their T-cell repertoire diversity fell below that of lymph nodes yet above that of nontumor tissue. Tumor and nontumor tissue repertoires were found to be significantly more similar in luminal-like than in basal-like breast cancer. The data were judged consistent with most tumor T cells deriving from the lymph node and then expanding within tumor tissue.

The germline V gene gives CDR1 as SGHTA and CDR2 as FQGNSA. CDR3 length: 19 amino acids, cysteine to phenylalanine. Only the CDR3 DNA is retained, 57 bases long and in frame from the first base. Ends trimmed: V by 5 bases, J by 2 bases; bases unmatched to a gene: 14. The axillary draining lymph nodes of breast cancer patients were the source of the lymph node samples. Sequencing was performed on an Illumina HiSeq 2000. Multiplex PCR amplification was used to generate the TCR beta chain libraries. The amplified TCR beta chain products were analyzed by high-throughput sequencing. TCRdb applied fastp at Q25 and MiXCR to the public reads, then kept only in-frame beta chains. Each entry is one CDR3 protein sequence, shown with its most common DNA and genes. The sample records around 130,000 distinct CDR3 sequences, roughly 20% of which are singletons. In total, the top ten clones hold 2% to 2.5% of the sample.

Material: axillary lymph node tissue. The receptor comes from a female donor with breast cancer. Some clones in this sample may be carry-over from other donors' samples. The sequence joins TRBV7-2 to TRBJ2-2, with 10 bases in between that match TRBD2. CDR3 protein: CASSDPWLAGVANTGELFF. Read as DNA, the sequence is TGTGCCAGCAGCGATCCGTGGCTAGCGGGAGTAGCCAACACCGGGGAGCTGTTTTTT.